This T cell receptor beta chain was sequenced during a study of shared clonotypes between healthy human individuals. Study-level results: It was the non-shared clonotypes that had lower generation probabilities than clonotypes shared by all four donors.

A remark on this clone: As yet, its antigen is unknown.

CDR1 and CDR2 from the germline V gene are SQVTM and ANQGSEA. This CDR3 is 15 amino acids long. Trimming removed 6 bases from V and 4 bases from J, with 21 bases in between. Profiled with immunoSEQ multiplex PCR; TCRdb holds only in-frame clones, not every one. The table has 900,000 to 1,200,000 clones, 75% to 85% seen once. This rearrangement joins TRBV29-1 to TRBJ1-2; D is perhaps TRBD1 (5 bases). The sequenced sample consisted of memory CD4+ T cells from PBMCs. Subset indicated: CD45RA-negative fraction. The clonotype was recovered from a man between 18 and 35 years old in good health. Some clones in this sample may be carry-over from other donors' samples. The CDR3 here is CSVTPIQGFGYGYTF. Here the CDR3 DNA reads TGCAGCGTCACACCAATCCAGGGATTTGGCTATGGCTACACCTTC.